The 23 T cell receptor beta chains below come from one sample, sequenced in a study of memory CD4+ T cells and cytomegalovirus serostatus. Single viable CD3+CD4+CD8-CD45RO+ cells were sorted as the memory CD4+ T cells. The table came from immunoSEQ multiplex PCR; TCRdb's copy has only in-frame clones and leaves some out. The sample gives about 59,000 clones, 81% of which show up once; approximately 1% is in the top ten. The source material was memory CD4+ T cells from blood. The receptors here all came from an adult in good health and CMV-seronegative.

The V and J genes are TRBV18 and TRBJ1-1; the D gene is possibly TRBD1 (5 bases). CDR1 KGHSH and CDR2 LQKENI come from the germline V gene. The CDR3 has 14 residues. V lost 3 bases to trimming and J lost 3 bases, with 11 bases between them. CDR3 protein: CASSPIGVDTEAFF. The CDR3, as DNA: TGTGCCAGCTCACCGATAGGGGTGGACACTGAAGCTTTCTTT.

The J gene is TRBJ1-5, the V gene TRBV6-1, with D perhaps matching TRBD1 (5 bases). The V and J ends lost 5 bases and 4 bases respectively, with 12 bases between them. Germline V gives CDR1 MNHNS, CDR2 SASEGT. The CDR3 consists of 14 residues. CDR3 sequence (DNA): TGTGCCAGCAGTCCCGGGACTAAGAATCAGCCCCAGCATTTT. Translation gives CASSPGTKNQPQHF.

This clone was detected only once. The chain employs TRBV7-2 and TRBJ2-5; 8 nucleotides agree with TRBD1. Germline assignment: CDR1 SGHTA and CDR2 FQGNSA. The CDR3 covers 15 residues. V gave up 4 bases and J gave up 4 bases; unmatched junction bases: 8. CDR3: CASSSSGTGTETQYF. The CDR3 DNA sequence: TGTGCCAGCAGCTCATCCGGGACAGGAACAGAGACCCAGTACTTC. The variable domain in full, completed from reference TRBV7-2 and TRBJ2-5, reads GAGVSQSPSNKVTEKGKDVELRCDPISGHTALYWYRQSLGQGLEFLIYFQGNSAPDKSGLPSDRFSAERTGGSVSTLTIQRTQQEDSAVYLCASSSSGTGTETQYFGPGTRLLVL.

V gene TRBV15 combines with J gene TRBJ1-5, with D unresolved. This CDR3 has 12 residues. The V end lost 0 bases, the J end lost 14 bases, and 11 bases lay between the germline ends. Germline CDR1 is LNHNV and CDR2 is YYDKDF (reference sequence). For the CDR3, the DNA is TGTGCCACCAGCAGAGATCAAGGACGGGAGCATTTT. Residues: CATSRDQGREHF. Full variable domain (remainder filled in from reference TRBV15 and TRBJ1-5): DAMVIQNPRYQVTQFGKPVTLSCSQTLNHNVMYWYQQKSSQAPKLLFHYYDKDFNNEADTPDNFQSRRPNTSFCFLDIRSPGLGDTAMYLCATSRDQGREHFGDGTRLSIL.

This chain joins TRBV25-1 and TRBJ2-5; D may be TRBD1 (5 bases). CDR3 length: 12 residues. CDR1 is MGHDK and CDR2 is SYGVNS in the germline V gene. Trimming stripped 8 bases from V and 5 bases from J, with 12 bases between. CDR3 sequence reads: CASRAPGETQYF. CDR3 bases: TGTGCCAGCCGGGCTCCAGGGGAGACCCAGTACTTC.

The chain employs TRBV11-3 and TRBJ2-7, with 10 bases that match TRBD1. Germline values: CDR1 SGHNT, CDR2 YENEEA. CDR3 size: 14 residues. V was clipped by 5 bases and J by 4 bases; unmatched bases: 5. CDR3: CASSPGQGIYEQYF. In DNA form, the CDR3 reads TGTGCCAGCAGCCCGGGACAGGGGATTTACGAGCAGTACTTC. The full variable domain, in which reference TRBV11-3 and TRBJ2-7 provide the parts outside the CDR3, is EAGVVQSPRYKIIEKKQPVAFWCNPISGHNTLYWYLQNLGQGPELLIRYENEEAVDDSQLPKDRFSAERLKGVDSTLKIQPAELGDSAVYLCASSPGQGIYEQYFGPGTRLTVT.

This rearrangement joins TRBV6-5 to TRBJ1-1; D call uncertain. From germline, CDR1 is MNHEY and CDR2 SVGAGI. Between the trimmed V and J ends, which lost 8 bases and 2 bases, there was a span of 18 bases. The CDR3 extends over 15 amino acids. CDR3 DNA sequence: TGTGCCAGCCGGGCAGAGGTACTTCCAAACACTGAAGCTTTCTTT. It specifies CASRAEVLPNTEAFF.

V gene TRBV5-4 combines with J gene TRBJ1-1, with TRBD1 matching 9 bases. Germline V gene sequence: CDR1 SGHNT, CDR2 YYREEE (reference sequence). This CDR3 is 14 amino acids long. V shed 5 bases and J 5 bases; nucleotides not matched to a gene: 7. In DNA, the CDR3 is TGTGCCAGCAGTCGGGACAGGGCGGGTACTGAAGCTTTCTTT. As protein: CASSRDRAGTEAFF.

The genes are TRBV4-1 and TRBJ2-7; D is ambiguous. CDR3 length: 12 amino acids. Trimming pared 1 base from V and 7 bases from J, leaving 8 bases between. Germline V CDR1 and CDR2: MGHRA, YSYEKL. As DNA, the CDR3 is TGCGCCAGCAGCCAAGGAGGTAGGGAGCAGTACTTC. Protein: CASSQGGREQYF.

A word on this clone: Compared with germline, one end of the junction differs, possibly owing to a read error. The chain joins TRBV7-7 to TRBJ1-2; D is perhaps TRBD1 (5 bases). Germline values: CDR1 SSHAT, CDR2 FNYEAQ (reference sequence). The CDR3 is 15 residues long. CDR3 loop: CASSLDPTLGDGYTF. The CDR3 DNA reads TGTGCTAGCAGCTTAGATCCCACACTGGGGGATGGCTACACCTTC. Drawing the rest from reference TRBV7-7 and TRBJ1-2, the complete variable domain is GAGVSQSPRYKVTKRGQDVTLRCDPISSHATLYWYQQALGQGPEFLTYFNYEAQPDKSGLPSDRFSAERPEGSISTLTIQRTEQRDSAMYRCASSLDPTLGDGYTFGSGTRLTVV.

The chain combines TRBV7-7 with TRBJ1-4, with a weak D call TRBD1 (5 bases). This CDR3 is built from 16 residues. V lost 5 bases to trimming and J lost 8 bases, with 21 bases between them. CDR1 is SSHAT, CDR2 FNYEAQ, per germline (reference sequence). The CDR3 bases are TGTGCCAGCAGCCCTGGACGTCTGATTCGGGACGAAAAACTGTTTTTT. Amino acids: CASSPGRLIRDEKLFF.

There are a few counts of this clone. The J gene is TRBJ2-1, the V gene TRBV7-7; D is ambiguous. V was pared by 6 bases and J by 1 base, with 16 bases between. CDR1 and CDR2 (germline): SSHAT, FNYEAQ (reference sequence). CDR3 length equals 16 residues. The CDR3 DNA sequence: TGTGCCAGCAGTCCCGGACGGATGATATCCTACAATGAGCAGTTCTTC. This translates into CASSPGRMISYNEQFF.

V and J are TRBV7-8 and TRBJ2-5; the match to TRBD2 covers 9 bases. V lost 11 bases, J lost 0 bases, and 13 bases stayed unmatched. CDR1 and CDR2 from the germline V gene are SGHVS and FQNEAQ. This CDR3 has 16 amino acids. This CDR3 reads CAPRGSGRGDQETQYF. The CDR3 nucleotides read TGTGCCCCTAGGGGTAGCGGGAGAGGGGACCAAGAGACCCAGTACTTC.

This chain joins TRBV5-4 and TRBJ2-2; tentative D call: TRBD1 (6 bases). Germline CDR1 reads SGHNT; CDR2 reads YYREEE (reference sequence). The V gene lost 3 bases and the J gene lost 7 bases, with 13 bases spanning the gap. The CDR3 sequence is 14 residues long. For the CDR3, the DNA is TGTGCCAGCAGCTCCCAGGGGTATCGCGGGGAGCTGTTTTTT. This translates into CASSSQGYRGELFF.

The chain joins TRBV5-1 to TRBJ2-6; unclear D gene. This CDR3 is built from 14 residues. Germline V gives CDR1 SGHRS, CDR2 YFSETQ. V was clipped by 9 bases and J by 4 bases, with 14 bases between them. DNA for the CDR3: TGCGCCACCGCCAAGGGCTCCGGGGCCAACGTCCTGACTTTC. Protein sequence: CATAKGSGANVLTF.

The chain's CDR3 is CASSPGGPGTDTQYF. The CDR3 nucleotides read TGTGCCAGCTCCCCAGGGGGGCCCGGCACAGATACGCAGTATTTT. This sequence joins TRBV28 and TRBJ2-3, with a weak D call TRBD1 (7 bases). This CDR3 region has 15 residues. Trimming removed 8 bases from V and 1 base from J, with 16 bases in between. CDR1 and CDR2 from the germline V gene are MDHEN and SYDVKM. Full variable domain (remainder filled in from reference TRBV28 and TRBJ2-3): DVKVTQSSRYLVKRTGEKVFLECVQDMDHENMFWYRQDPGLGLRLIYFSYDVKMKEKGDIPEGYSVSREKKERFSLILESASTNQTSMYLCASSPGGPGTDTQYFGPGTRLTVL.

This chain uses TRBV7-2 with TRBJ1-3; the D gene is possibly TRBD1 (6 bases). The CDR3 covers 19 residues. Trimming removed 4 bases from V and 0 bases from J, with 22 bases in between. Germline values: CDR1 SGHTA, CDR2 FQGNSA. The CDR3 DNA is TGTGCCAGCAGCTCAATTCCCTTCCGCCAGGGGTCCTCTGGAAACACCATATATTTT. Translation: CASSSIPFRQGSSGNTIYF.

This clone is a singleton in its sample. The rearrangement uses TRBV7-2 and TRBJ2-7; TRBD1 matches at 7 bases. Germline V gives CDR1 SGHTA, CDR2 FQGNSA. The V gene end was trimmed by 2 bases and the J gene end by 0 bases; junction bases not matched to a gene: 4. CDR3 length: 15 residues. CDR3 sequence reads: CASSLPGQSSYEQYF. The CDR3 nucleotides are TGTGCCAGCAGCTTACCGGGACAGAGCTCCTACGAGCAGTACTTC.

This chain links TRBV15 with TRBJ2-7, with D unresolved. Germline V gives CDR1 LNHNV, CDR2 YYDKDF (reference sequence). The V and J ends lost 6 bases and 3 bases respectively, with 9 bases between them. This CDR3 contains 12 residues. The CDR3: CATSSSHYEQYF. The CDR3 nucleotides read TGTGCCACCAGTTCAAGCCACTACGAGCAGTACTTC.

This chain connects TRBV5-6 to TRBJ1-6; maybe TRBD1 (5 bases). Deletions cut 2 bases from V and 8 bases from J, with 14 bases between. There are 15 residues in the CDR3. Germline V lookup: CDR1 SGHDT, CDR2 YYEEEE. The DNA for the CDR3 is TGTGCCAGCAGCTTATTGGGGACGGGATATTCACCCCTCCACTTT. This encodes CASSLLGTGYSPLHF.

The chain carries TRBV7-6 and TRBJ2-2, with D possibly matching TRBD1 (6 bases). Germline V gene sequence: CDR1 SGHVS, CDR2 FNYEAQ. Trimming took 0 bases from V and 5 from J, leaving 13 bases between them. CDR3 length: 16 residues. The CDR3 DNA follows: TGTGCCAGCAGCTTAGCCACCCGAAGGGGGACCGGGGAGCTGTTTTTT. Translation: CASSLATRRGTGELFF.

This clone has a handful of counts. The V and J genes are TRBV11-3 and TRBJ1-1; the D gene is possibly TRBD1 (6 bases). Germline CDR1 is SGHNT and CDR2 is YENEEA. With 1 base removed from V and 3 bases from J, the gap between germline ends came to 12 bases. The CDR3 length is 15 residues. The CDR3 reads CASSLAGGEDTEAFF. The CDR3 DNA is TGTGCCAGCAGCTTAGCGGGGGGCGAAGACACTGAAGCTTTCTTT.

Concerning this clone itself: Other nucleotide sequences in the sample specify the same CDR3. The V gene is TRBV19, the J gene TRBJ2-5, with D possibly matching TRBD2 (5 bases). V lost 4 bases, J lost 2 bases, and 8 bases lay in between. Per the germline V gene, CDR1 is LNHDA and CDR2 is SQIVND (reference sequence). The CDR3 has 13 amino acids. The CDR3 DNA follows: TGTGCCAGTAGTACGGGATCTCAAGAGACCCAGTACTTC. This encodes CASSTGSQETQYF.